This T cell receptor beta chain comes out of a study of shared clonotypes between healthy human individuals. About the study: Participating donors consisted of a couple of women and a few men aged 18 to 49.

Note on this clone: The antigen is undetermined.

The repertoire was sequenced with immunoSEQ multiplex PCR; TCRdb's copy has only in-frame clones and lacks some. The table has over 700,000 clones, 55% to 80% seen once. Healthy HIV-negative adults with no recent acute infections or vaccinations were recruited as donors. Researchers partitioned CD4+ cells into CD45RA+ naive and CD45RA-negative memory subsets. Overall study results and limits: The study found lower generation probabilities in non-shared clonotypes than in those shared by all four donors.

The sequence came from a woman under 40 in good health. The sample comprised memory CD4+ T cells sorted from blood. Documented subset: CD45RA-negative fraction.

The CDR3 here is CASTTNARSGANVLTF. CDR3 in DNA: TGTGCCAGCACGACGAACGCCCGCTCTGGGGCCAACGTCCTGACTTTC. This chain links TRBV2 with TRBJ2-6; D is unresolved. The CDR3 extends over 16 amino acids. Per the germline V gene, CDR1 is SNHLY and CDR2 is FYNNEI. Trimming shortened V by 7 bases and J by 0 bases, and 13 bases separated the two germline ends.